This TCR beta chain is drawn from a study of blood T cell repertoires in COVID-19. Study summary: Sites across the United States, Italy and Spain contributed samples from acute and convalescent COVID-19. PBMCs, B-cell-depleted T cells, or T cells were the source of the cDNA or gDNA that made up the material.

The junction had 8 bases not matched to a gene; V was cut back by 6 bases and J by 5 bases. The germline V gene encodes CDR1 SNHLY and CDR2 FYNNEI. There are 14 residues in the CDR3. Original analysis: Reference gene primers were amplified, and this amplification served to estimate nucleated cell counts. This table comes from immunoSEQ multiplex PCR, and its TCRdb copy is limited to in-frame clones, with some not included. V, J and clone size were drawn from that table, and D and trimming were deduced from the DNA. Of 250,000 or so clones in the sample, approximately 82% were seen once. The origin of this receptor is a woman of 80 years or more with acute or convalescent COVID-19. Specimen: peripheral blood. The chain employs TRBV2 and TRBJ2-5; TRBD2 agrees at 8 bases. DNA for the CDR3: TGTGCCAGCAGACCCCTAGCGGGTCGTGAGACCCAGTACTTC. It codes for CASRPLAGRETQYF.